The 20 T cell receptor beta chains below come from one sample, sequenced in a study of blood T cell repertoires in COVID-19. TCRdb's table, derived via immunoSEQ multiplex PCR, lists solely in-frame clones and lacks some. Of about 250,000 clones listed, 85% to 90% are singletons. The sample consisted of peripheral blood. Receptor source: a man at least 80 years old with acute or convalescent COVID-19.

V and J are TRBV4-3 and TRBJ1-4, with a possible D match to TRBD1 (6 bases). The CDR3 is 15 amino acids. Germline assignment: CDR1 LGHNA and CDR2 YSLEER. Between the trimmed V and J ends, which lost 0 bases and 3 bases, there was a span of 8 bases. This CDR3 is CASSQEKGANEKLFF. DNA of the CDR3: TGCGCCAGCAGCCAAGAGAAGGGGGCTAATGAAAAACTGTTTTTT.

For this clone: The sample contains more than one DNA sequence encoding this CDR3. This chain joins TRBV7-9 and TRBJ1-2; D possibly corresponds to TRBD1 (5 bases). Deletions cut 1 base from V and 2 bases from J, with 8 bases between. CDR1 and CDR2 (germline): SEHNR, FQNEAQ (reference sequence). The CDR3 covers 14 residues. The CDR3 region is CASSLGQNNYGYTF. CDR3 sequence (DNA): TGTGCCAGCAGCTTAGGACAGAACAACTATGGCTACACCTTC.

The rearrangement joins TRBV24-1 to TRBJ1-5; a possible D gene is TRBD1 (5 bases). Germline V lookup: CDR1 KGHDR, CDR2 SFDVKD. V lost 6 bases, J lost 5 bases, and 16 bases lay in between. The CDR3 consists of 15 residues. CDR3 nucleotides: TGTGCCACCAGTAAAGGGGCGATGGGCGATCAGCCCCAGCATTTT. This codes for CATSKGAMGDQPQHF.

The rearrangement links TRBV4-2 to TRBJ1-1; maybe TRBD1 (5 bases). Germline-derived CDR1 and CDR2 are LGHNA and YNFKEQ. Trimming stripped 3 bases from V and 4 bases from J, with 18 bases between. This CDR3 region has 16 residues. CDR3 sequence: CASSQLGGRLGTEAFF. The CDR3, as DNA: TGTGCCAGCAGCCAGCTGGGGGGGAGACTGGGCACTGAAGCTTTCTTT.

In its sample, this clone was seen a few times. The chain has TRBV5-5 and TRBJ1-2; 8 bases match TRBD1. V was clipped by 6 bases and J by 1 base; unmatched bases: 8. This CDR3 is built from 15 residues. In germline, CDR1 is SGHKS, CDR2 YYEKEE (reference sequence). CDR3 region: CASIQGQGVNYGYTF. CDR3 sequence (DNA): TGTGCCAGCATCCAAGGACAGGGCGTTAACTATGGCTACACCTTC.

CDR3 protein: CASSPGLAGVGEQFF. CDR3 coding DNA: TGTGCCAGCAGCCCCGGACTAGCGGGAGTAGGTGAGCAGTTCTTC. V is TRBV7-3 and J is TRBJ2-1; TRBD2 agrees at 13 bases. The CDR3 is 15 amino acids. V trimming: 5 bases; J trimming: 9 bases; junction bases outside the gene matches: 7. Germline V gene lookup returns CDR1 SGHTA and CDR2 FQGTGA.

The genes are TRBV3-1 (or the pseudogene TRBV3-2) and TRBJ2-1, with TRBD2 matching 8 bases. After removal of 6 bases from V and 8 bases from J, the junction contained 12 bases not matched to a gene. The CDR3 loop spans 15 amino acids. The germline CDR1 and CDR2 sequences are LGHDT and YNNKEL (reference sequence). DNA of the CDR3: TGTGCCAGCAGTCACACCGGGGGGGGTGGCGATGAGCAGTTCTTC. Encoded protein: CASSHTGGGGDEQFF.

The gene calls are TRBV5-6 and TRBJ1-2, with D perhaps TRBD1 (6 bases). V lost 1 base and J lost 5, with 12 bases in between. Germline assignment: CDR1 SGHDT and CDR2 YYEEEE. This CDR3 has 14 residues. The CDR3 DNA reads as TGTGCCAGCAGCTTGCCACAGGGAGGGTATGGCTACACCTTC. Residues: CASSLPQGGYGYTF.

J is TRBJ2-3 and V is TRBV6-2 or TRBV6-3, with 7 bases matching TRBD2. Losses at the gene ends were 5 bases for V and 1 base for J; bases not matched to a gene: 3. The CDR3 is made up of 14 amino acids. The germline V gene encodes CDR1 MNHEY and CDR2 SVGEGT. The CDR3 loop reads CASSRAGRTDTQYF. The DNA of the CDR3 is TGTGCCAGCAGTAGAGCGGGACGCACAGATACGCAGTATTTT.

This chain connects TRBV18 to TRBJ1-2; 7 bases are shared with TRBD1. J gave up 0 bases and V 3 bases, and 7 bases lay outside the gene matches. The CDR3 totals 16 residues. Germline V gene sequence: CDR1 KGHSH, CDR2 LQKENI. CDR3 in amino acids: CASSPLDRTPNYGYTF. In DNA form, the CDR3 reads TGTGCCAGCTCACCTCTGGACAGGACGCCTAACTATGGCTACACCTTC.

The chain carries TRBV7-9 and TRBJ1-1, with TRBD1 matching 12 bases. This CDR3 contains 15 residues. Germline V gene lookup returns CDR1 SEHNR and CDR2 FQNEAQ (reference sequence). V was clipped by 8 bases and J by 5 bases; unmatched bases: 9. For the CDR3, the DNA is TGTGCCAGCTACGGGACAGGGGGCGTCGGTACTGAAGCTTTCTTT. Protein sequence: CASYGTGGVGTEAFF.

V usage is TRBV5-4 and J usage is TRBJ1-1; the match to TRBD1 covers 9 bases. The CDR3 runs to 15 residues. Germline trimming cut 4 bases from V and 3 bases from J; bases unmatched to any gene: 7. Germline assignment: CDR1 SGHNT and CDR2 YYREEE (reference sequence). The CDR3 bases are TGTGCCAGCAGCCCCCTTGACAGGGGGTACACTGAAGCTTTCTTT. This gives the protein CASSPLDRGYTEAFF. The full variable domain, completed using reference TRBV5-4 and TRBJ1-1, is ETGVTQSPTHLIKTRGQQVTLRCSSQSGHNTVSWYQQALGQGPQFIFQYYREEENGRGNFPPRFSGLQFPNYSSELNVNALELDDSALYLCASSPLDRGYTEAFFGQGTRLTVV.

This clone was detected once. The chain joins TRBV10-2 to TRBJ1-2; 9 nucleotides match TRBD1. Per the germline V gene, CDR1 is WSHSY and CDR2 is SAAADI. The length of the CDR3 is 15 residues. With V trimmed by 9 bases and J by 2 bases, 10 bases remained unmatched. Here the CDR3 reads CASLSMGQGNYGYTF. The CDR3 coding sequence is TGCGCCAGTTTGTCCATGGGACAGGGCAACTATGGCTACACCTTC.

The gene calls are TRBV28 and TRBJ2-2; D is unresolved. Trimming pared 4 bases from V and 3 bases from J, leaving 12 bases between. The V gene's germline CDR1 is MDHEN and CDR2 SYDVKM. The CDR3 runs 15 residues. DNA for the CDR3: TGTGCCAGCAGTTCCGGAGCTCGGGACACCGGGGAGCTGTTTTTT. This translates into CASSSGARDTGELFF.

This chain links TRBV19 with TRBJ2-7, with 8 bases fitting TRBD2. V lost 3 bases to trimming and J lost 2 bases; unmatched junction nucleotides: 9. This CDR3 comprises 16 residues. Germline V gene sequence: CDR1 LNHDA, CDR2 SQIVND (reference sequence). CDR3 sequence (DNA): TGTGCCAGTAGTATTGGCGGGAGGACAGCCCCCTACGAGCAGTACTTC. Translating it yields CASSIGGRTAPYEQYF.

The V gene is TRBV7-6, the J gene TRBJ2-7; 9 bases match TRBD1. Germline CDR1 and CDR2: SGHVS and FNYEAQ. The CDR3 has 14 residues. The V gene end was trimmed by 1 base and the J gene end by 6 bases; junction bases not matched to a gene: 4. The CDR3 nucleotides read TGTGCCAGCAGCTTAGTACTGACAGGGGGCGAGCAGTACTTC. Translation gives CASSLVLTGGEQYF.

The rearrangement uses TRBV7-8 and TRBJ1-2; D is unresolved. CDR1 and CDR2 (germline): SGHVS, FQNEAQ. V lost 1 base and J lost 2, with 17 bases in between. The CDR3 length is 17 residues. The CDR3: CASSLDRGGGGNYGYTF. The DNA of the CDR3 is TGTGCCAGCAGCTTAGATCGGGGTGGCGGCGGGAACTATGGCTACACCTTC.

The sample holds one count of this clone. The chain has TRBV5-1 and TRBJ2-7, with 12 bases fitting TRBD1. V was pared by 4 bases and J by 2 bases, with 10 bases of the junction left unmatched. The germline CDR1 and CDR2 sequences are SGHRS and YFSETQ. The CDR3 extends over 17 amino acids. CDR3 DNA: TGCGCCAGCAGCGGGGGACAGGGGGCCTCCTTTACCTACGAGCAGTACTTC. It codes for CASSGGQGASFTYEQYF. The complete variable domain, with remaining parts taken from reference TRBV5-1 and TRBJ2-7, reads KAGVTQTPRYLIKTRGQQVTLSCSPISGHRSVSWYQQTPGQGLQFLFEYFSETQRNKGNFPGRFSGRQFSNSRSEMNVSTLELGDSALYLCASSGGQGASFTYEQYFGPGTRLTVT.

The chain joins TRBV2 to TRBJ1-5, with 12 bases lining up with TRBD1. The CDR3 spans 14 residues. Trimming removed 8 bases from V and 6 bases from J; junction bases left unmatched: 5. Germline values: CDR1 SNHLY, CDR2 FYNNEI. This chain's CDR3 is CASGGDRGRQPQHF. In DNA form, the CDR3 reads TGTGCCAGCGGTGGGGACAGGGGGCGTCAGCCCCAGCATTTT. Complete variable domain (other parts from reference TRBV2 and TRBJ1-5): EPEVTQTPSHQVTQMGQEVILRCVPISNHLYFYWYRQILGQKVEFLVSFYNNEISEKSEIFDDQFSVERPDGSNFTLKIRSTKLEDSAMYFCASGGDRGRQPQHFGDGTRLSIL.

This clone has only a few counts. The chain carries TRBV18 and TRBJ1-6, with a possible D match to TRBD1 (6 bases). The V end was cut by 6 bases, the J end by 13 bases, with 13 bases between. CDR3 length: 12 residues. CDR1 is KGHSH and CDR2 is LQKENI in the germline V gene. The CDR3 loop is CASSQQGLPLHF. The DNA for the CDR3 is TGTGCCAGCTCTCAACAGGGCTTGCCCCTCCACTTT.